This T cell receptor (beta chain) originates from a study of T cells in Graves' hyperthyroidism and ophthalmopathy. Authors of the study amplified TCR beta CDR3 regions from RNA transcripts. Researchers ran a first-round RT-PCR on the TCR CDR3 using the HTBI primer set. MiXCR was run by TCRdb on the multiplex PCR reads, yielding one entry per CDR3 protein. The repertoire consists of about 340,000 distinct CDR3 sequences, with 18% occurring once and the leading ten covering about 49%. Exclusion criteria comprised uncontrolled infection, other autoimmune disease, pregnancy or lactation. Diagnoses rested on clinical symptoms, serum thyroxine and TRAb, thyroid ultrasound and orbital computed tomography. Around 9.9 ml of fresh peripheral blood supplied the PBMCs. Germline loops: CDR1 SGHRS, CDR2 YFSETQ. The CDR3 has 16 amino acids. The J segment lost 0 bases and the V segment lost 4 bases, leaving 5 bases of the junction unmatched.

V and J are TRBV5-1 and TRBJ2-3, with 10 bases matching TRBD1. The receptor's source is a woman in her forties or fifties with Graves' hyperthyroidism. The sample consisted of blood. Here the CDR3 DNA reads TGCGCCAGCAGCCCAGGACAGGGGGGGAGCACAGATACGCAGTATTTT. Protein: CASSPGQGGSTDTQYF. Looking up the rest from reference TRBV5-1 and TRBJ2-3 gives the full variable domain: KAGVTQTPRYLIKTRGQQVTLSCSPISGHRSVSWYQQTPGQGLQFLFEYFSETQRNKGNFPGRFSGRQFSNSRSEMNVSTLELGDSALYLCASSPGQGGSTDTQYFGPGTRLTVL.